The T cell receptor beta chain under discussion was sequenced for a study of graft-versus-host responses after intestinal transplantation. Study background: Isolated intestinal, liver-intestinal, or multivisceral transplants had been given to the recipients.

The germline gives CDR1 KGHSH, CDR2 LQKENI. V lost 8 bases, J lost 0 bases, and 4 bases stayed unmatched. There are 14 residues in the CDR3. Study-level findings and limits: The presence of high graft-versus-host to host-versus-graft clonal ratios in allografts characterized patients with graft-donor T cell macrochimerism.

For this clone: What it binds is not known.

Clones were sequenced by immunoSEQ multiplex PCR, and TCRdb holds only the in-frame ones, with some missing. The repertoire holds about 84,000 clones, with 75% to 95% as singletons. The sequence came from a human donor who was the organ donor for an intestinal transplant. Sequenced material: unstimulated CD4+ T cells sorted from spleen or lymph node cells, taken before transplant. The rearrangement joins TRBV18 to TRBJ1-3; 7 bases match TRBD1. The CDR3 DNA sequence: TGTGCCAGCGGACAGGTACACTCTGGAAACACCATATATTTT. It specifies CASGQVHSGNTIYF.